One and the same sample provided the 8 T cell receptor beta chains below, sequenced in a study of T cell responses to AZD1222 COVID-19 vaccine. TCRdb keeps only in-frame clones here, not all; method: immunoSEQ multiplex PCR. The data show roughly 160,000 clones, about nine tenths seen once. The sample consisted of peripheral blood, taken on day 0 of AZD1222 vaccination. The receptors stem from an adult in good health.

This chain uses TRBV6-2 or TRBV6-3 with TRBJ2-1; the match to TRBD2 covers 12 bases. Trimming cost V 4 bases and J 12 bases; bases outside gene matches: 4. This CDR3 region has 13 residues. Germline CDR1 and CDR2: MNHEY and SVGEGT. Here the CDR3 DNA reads TGTGCCAGCAGTTCAAGGACTAGCGGGGTGCAGTTCTTC. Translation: CASSSRTSGVQFF.

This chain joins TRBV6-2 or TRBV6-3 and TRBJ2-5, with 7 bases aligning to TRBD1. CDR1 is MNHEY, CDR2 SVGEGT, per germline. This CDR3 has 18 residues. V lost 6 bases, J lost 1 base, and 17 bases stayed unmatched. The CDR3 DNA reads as TGTGCCAGCAGCCGACCCAGAGCCGGGACAGCGATCCAAGAGACCCAGTACTTC. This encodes CASSRPRAGTAIQETQYF.

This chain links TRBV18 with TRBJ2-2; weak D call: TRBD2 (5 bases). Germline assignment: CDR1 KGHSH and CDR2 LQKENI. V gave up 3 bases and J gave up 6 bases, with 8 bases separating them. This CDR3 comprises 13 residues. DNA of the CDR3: TGTGCCAGCTCACCGGAGGCGGCCGGGGAGCTGTTTTTT. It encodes CASSPEAAGELFF.

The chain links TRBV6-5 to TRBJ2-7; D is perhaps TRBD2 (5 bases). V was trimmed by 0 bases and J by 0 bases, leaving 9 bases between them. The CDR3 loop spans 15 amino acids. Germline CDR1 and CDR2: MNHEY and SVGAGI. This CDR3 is CASSYSRVSSYEQYF. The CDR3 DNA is TGTGCCAGCAGTTACTCGAGGGTTAGCTCCTACGAGCAGTACTTC.

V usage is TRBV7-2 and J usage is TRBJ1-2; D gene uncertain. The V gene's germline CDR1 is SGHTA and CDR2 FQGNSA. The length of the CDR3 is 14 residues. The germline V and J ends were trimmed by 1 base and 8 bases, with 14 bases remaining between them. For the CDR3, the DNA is TGTGCCAGCAGCTTAGGGGCCCGGGAGGGAGGCTACACCTTC. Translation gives CASSLGAREGGYTF.

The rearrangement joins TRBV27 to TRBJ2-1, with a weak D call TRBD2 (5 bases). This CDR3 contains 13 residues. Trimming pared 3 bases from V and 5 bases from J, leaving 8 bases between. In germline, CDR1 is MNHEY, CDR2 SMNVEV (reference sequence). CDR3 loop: CASSLSRDNEQFF. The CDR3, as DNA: TGTGCCAGCAGTTTGTCGAGGGACAATGAGCAGTTCTTC.

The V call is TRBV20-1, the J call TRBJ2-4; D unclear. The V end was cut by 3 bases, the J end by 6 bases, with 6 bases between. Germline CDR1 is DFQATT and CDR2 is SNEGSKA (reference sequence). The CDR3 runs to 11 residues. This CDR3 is CSASPGNIQYF. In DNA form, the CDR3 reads TGCAGTGCTAGTCCGGGAAACATTCAGTACTTC.

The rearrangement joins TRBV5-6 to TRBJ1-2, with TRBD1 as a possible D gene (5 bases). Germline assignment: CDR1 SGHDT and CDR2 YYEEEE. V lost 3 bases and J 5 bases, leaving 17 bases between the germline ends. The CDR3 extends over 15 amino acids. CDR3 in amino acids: CASSWAGPTLYGYTF. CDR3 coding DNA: TGTGCCAGCAGCTGGGCGGGGCCCACCCTTTATGGCTACACCTTC. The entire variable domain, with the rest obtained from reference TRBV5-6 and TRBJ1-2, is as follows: DAGVTQSPTHLIKTRGQQVTLRCSPKSGHDTVSWYQQALGQGPQFIFQYYEEEERQRGNFPDRFSGHQFPNYSSELNVNALLLGDSALYLCASSWAGPTLYGYTFGSGTRLTVV.